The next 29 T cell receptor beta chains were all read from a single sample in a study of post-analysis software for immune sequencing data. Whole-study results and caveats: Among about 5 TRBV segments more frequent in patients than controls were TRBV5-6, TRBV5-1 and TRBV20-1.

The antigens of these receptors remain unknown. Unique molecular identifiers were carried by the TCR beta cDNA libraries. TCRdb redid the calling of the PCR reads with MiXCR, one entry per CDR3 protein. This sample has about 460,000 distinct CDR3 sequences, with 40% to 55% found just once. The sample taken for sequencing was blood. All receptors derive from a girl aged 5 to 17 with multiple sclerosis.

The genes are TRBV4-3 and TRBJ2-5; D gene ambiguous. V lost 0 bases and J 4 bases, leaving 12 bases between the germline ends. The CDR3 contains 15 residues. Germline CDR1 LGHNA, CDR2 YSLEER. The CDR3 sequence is CASSQDWFSPETQYF. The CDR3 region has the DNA TGCGCCAGCAGCCAAGATTGGTTTTCCCCAGAGACCCAGTACTTC.

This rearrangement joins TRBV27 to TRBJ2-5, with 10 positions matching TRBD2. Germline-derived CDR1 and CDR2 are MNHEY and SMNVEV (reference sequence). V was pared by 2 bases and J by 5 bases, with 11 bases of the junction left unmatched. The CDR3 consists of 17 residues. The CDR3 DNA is TGTGCCAGCAGTTTAGTGAGCCAGCGGGAGGGCTTGGAGACCCAGTACTTC. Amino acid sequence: CASSLVSQREGLETQYF.

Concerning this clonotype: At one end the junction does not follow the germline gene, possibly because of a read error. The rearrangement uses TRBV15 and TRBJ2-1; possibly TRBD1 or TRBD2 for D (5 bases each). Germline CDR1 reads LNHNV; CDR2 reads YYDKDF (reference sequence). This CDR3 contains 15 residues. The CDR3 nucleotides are TGTGCCACCAGCAGAGTTGGGGGAACACAAAATGGGCAGTTCTTC. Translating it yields CATSRVGGTQNGQFF.

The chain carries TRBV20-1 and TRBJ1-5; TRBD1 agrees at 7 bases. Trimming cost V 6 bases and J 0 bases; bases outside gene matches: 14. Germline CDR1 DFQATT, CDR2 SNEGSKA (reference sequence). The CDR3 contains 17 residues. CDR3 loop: CSAPRQGGRGSNQPQHF. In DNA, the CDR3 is TGCAGTGCCCCGAGACAGGGAGGGCGCGGTAGCAATCAGCCCCAGCATTTT.

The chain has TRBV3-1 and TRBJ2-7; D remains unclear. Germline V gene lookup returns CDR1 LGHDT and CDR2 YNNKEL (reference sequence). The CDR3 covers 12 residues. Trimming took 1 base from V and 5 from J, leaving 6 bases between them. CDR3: CASSQAWDEQYF. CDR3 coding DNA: TGTGCCAGCAGCCAAGCTTGGGACGAGCAGTACTTC.

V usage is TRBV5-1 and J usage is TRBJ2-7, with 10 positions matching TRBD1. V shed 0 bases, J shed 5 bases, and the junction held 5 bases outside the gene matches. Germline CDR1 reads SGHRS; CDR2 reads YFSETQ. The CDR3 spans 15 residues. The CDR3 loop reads CASSLAGTGENEQYF. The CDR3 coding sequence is TGCGCCAGCAGCTTGGCTGGGACAGGGGAGAACGAGCAGTACTTC.

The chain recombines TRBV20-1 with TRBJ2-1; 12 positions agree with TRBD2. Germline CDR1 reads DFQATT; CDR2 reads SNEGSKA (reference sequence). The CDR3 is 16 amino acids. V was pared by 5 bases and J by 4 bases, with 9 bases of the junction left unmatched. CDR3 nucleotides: TGCAGTGCTGGGCCTAGCGGGAGGGCTACTTACAATGAGCAGTTCTTC. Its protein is CSAGPSGRATYNEQFF.

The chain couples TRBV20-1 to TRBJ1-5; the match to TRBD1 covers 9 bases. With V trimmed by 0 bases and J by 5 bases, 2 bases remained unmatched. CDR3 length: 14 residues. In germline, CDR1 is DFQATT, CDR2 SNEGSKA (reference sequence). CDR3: CSAREGTGYQPQHF. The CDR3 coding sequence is TGCAGTGCTAGAGAGGGGACAGGGTATCAGCCCCAGCATTTT.

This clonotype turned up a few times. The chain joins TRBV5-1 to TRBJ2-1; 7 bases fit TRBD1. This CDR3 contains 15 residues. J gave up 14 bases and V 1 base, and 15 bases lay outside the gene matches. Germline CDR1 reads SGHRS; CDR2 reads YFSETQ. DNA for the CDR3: TGCGCCAGCAGCTTGCCCTCGACAGGGTTTGACATTGAGTTCTTC. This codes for CASSLPSTGFDIEFF.

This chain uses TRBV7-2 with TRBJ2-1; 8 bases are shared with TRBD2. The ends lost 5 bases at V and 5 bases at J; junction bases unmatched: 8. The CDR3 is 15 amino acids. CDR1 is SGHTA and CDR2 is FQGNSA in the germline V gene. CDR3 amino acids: CASSLTGGRHNEQFF. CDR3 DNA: TGTGCCAGCAGCCTCACGGGGGGGCGACACAATGAGCAGTTCTTC.

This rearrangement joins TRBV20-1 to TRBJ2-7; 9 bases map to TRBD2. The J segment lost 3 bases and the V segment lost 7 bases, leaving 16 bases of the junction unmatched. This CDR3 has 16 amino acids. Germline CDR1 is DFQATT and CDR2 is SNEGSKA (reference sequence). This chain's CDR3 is CSVRTSVDLRGYEQYF. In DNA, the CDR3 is TGCAGTGTCAGGACTAGCGTAGATCTCCGAGGCTACGAGCAGTACTTC.

CDR3 residues: CASSWADRTDTQYF. In DNA form, the CDR3 reads TGTGCCAGCAGCTGGGCAGACCGCACAGATACGCAGTATTTT. The chain carries TRBV9 and TRBJ2-3; no clear D. CDR1 and CDR2 (germline): SGDLS, YYNGEE. Trimming pared 4 bases from V and 1 base from J, leaving 10 bases between. The CDR3 contains 14 residues.

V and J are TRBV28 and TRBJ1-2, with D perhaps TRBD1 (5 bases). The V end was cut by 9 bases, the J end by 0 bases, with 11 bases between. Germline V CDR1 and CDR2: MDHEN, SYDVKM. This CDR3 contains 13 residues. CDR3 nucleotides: TGTGCCAGTGGGGACGGTTCTAACTATGGCTACACCTTC. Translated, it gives CASGDGSNYGYTF.

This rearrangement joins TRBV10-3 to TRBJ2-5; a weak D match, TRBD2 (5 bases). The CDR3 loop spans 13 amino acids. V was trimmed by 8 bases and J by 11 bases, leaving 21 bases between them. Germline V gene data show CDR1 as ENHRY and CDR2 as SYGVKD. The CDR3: CAIGGFGYNEQYF. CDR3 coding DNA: TGTGCCATCGGCGGGTTTGGCTACAATGAGCAGTACTTC.

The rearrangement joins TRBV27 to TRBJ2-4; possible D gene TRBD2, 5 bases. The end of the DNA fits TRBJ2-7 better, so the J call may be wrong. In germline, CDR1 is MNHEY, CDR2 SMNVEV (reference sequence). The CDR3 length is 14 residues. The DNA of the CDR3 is TGTGCCAGCAGTGGTTCCGGCCGGGGCTACGAGCAGTACTTC. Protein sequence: CASSGSGRGYEQYF.

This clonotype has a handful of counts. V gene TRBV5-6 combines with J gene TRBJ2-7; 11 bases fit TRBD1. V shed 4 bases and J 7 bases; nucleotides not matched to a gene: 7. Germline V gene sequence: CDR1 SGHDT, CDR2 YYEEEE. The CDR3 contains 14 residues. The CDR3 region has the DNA TGTGCCAGCAGCCCGGACAGGGGGCGGCAGGAGCAGTACTTC. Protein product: CASSPDRGRQEQYF.

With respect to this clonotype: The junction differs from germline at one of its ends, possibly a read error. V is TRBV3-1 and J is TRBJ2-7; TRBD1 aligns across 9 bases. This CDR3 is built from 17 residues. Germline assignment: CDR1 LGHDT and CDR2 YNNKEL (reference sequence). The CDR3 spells CASSQDRRTGVSYEQYF. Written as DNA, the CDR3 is TGCGCCAGCAGCCAAGATCGTCGGACAGGGGTTTCCTACGAGCAGTACTTC.

The CDR3 sequence is CASSFAENTEAFF. CDR3 coding DNA: TGTGCCAGCAGTTTCGCAGAGAACACTGAAGCTTTCTTT. This chain joins TRBV12-3 or TRBV12-4 and TRBJ1-1; D call uncertain. Trimming removed 3 bases from V and 1 base from J, with 6 bases in between. The CDR3 runs 13 residues.

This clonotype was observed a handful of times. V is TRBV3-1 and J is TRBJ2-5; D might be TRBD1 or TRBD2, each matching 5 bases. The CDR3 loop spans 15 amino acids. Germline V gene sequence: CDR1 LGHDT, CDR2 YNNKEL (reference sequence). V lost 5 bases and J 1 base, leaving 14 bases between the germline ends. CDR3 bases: TGTGCCAGCAGCGCCGGGACGGACTCCCAAGAGACCCAGTACTTC. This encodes CASSAGTDSQETQYF.

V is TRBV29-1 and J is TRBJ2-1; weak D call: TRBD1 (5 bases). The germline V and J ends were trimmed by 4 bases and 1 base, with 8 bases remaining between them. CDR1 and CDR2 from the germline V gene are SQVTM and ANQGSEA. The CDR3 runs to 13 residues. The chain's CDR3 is CSVVRVSYNEQFF. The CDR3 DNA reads TGCAGCGTTGTCAGGGTATCCTACAATGAGCAGTTCTTC.

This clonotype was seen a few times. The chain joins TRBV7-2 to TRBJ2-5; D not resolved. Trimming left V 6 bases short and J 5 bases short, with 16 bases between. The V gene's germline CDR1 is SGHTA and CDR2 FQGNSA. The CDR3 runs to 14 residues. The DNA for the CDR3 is TGTGCCAGCAGGCGGACCGCGAGTGGGGAGACCCAGTACTTC. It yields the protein CASRRTASGETQYF.

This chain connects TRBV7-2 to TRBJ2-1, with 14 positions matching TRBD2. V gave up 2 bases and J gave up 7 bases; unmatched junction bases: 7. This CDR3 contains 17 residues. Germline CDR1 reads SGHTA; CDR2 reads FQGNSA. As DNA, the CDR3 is TGTGCCAGCAGCTTATACCCGACTAGCGGGAGGGCAAATGAGCAGTTCTTC. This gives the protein CASSLYPTSGRANEQFF. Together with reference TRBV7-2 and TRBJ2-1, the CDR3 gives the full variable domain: GAGVSQSPSNKVTEKGKDVELRCDPISGHTALYWYRQSLGQGLEFLIYFQGNSAPDKSGLPSDRFSAERTGGSVSTLTIQRTQQEDSAVYLCASSLYPTSGRANEQFFGPGTRLTVL.

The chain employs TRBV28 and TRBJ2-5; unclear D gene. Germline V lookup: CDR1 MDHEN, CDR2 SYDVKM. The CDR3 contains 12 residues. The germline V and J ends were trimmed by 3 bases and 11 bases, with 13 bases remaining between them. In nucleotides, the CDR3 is TGTGCCAGCAGTTTCTGGCGCGATGAGCAGTACTTC. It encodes CASSFWRDEQYF.

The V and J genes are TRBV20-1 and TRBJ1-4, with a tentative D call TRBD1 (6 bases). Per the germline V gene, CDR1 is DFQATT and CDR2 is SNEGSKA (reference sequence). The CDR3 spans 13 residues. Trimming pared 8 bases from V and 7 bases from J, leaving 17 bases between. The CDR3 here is CSSPSGASEKLFF. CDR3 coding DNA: TGCAGTTCACCTTCAGGGGCGAGTGAAAAACTGTTTTTT.

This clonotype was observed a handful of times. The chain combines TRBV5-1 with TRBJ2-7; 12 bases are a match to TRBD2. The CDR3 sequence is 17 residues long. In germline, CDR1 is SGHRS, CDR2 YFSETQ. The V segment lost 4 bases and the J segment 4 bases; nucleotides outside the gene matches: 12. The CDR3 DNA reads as TGCGCCAGCAGCATGCCTACGACTAGCGGGAGTATGTACGAGCAGTACTTC. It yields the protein CASSMPTTSGSMYEQYF.

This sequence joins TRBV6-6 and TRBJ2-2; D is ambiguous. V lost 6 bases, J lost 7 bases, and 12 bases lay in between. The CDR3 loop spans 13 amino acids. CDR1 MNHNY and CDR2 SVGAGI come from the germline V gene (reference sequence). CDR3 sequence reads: CASRNQVLGELFF. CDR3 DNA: TGTGCCAGCAGGAACCAGGTTCTCGGGGAGCTGTTTTTT.

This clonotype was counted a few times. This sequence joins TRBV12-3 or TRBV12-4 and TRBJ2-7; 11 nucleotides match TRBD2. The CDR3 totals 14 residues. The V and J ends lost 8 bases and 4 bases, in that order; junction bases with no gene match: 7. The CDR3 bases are TGTGCCAGCTCTACTAGCGGGAGTGCGTACGAGCAGTACTTC. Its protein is CASSTSGSAYEQYF.

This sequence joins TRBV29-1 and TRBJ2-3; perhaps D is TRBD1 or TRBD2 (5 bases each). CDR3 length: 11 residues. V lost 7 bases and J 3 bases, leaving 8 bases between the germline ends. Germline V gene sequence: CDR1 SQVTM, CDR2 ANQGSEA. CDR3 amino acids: CSGGATDTQYF. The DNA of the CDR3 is TGCAGCGGAGGGGCGACAGATACGCAGTATTTT.

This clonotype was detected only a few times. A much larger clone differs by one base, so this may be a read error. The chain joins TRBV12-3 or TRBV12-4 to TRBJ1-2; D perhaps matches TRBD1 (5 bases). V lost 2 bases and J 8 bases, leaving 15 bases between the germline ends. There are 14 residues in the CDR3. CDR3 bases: TGTGCCAGCAGTTTAAGCCAGGGCGGGAAGGGCTACACCTTC. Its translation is CASSLSQGGKGYTF.